This entry describes one TCR beta chain. Its target is unknown. The sample comes from a study of immune evolution from preneoplasia to lung adenocarcinoma. Study-wide findings and caveats: Top clone frequencies peaked in normal lung, apparently declining through invasive adenocarcinoma. Later-stage lesions appeared to have more T cells, more diversity, less clonality.

In germline, CDR1 is MNHNS, CDR2 SASEGT. The CDR3 length is 15 residues. V lost 2 bases and J lost 4, with 14 bases in between. Method: immunoSEQ multiplex PCR; TCRdb's copy keeps in-frame clones and lacks some. Of around 6,100 clones in the sample, about 80% were seen once. The sequence came from a person between 45 and 75 years old with lung adenocarcinoma. The sequencing input was FFPE minimally invasive lung adenocarcinoma tissue. V and J are TRBV6-1 and TRBJ1-2, with D maybe TRBD1 (5 bases). The CDR3 sequence: CASSEQDTTVYGYTF. In DNA form, the CDR3 reads TGTGCCAGCAGTGAACAGGACACCACGGTCTATGGCTACACCTTC.